Shown below are 5 T cell receptor beta chains from a single sample sequenced in a study of identifying expanded T cells in peripheral blood. The table came from immunoSEQ multiplex PCR; TCRdb's copy has only in-frame clones and leaves some out. The table lists about 110,000 clones, about 87% of them singletons. The source material was blood. These receptors came from a person aged 18 to 75 in good health.

The chain's CDR3 is CASSRTTGEEAFF. CDR3 bases: TGTGCCAGTAGTAGGACCACCGGCGAGGAAGCTTTCTTT. This chain links TRBV19 with TRBJ1-1; the D is unclear. This CDR3 comprises 13 residues. Germline-derived CDR1 and CDR2 are LNHDA and SQIVND (reference sequence). Trimming stripped 4 bases from V and 8 bases from J, with 14 bases between.

V is TRBV27 and J is TRBJ2-7; 14 positions agree with TRBD2. V lost 6 bases and J lost 0; bases outside the gene matches: 7. In germline, CDR1 is MNHEY, CDR2 SMNVEV (reference sequence). The CDR3 runs to 17 residues. CDR3 in amino acids: CASRREGTSGSSYEQYF. CDR3 sequence (DNA): TGTGCCAGCAGGAGAGAAGGGACTAGCGGGAGCTCCTACGAGCAGTACTTC.

The CDR3 is CASSSLGAPTDTQYF. Written as DNA, the CDR3 is TGTGCCAGCAGCTCCCTCGGGGCCCCCACAGATACGCAGTATTTT. The chain has TRBV6-5 and TRBJ2-3; either TRBD1 or TRBD2 may supply D (5 bases each). The CDR3 runs to 15 residues. Trimming removed 6 bases at V and 2 bases at J, with 15 bases between. Germline assignment: CDR1 MNHEY and CDR2 SVGAGI.

This clone was seen a single time. V and J are TRBV10-1 and TRBJ2-7, with D maybe TRBD1 (7 bases). This CDR3 region has 15 residues. The germline gives CDR1 WNHNN, CDR2 SYGVQD (reference sequence). Trimming cost V 5 bases and J 1 base, with 15 bases left between them. CDR3 amino acids: CASSRGQGTSYEQYF. The DNA of the CDR3 is TGCGCCAGCAGTAGGGGGCAGGGGACTTCCTACGAGCAGTACTTC.

The gene calls are TRBV25-1 and TRBJ1-6; possibly TRBD1 for D (5 bases). The CDR3 length is 15 residues. The germline CDR1 and CDR2 sequences are MGHDK and SYGVNS. Trimming took off 3 bases at V and 9 bases at J, with 15 bases between the two ends. The CDR3 sequence: CASSDYMRGSSPLHF. The CDR3 nucleotides are TGTGCCAGCAGTGATTACATGAGGGGAAGTTCACCCCTCCACTTT.